This TCR beta chain emerged from a study of graft-versus-host responses after intestinal transplantation. Overall study findings and caveats: Present in recipient marrow, GvH clones included some that appeared first in ileum or blood. Across patients carrying graft-donor T cell macrochimerism, allografts held high graft-versus-host to host-versus-graft clonal ratios.

This CDR3 contains 17 residues. With 6 bases removed from V and 6 bases from J, the gap between germline ends came to 24 bases. CDR1 and CDR2 (germline): MDHEN, SYDVKM. To note about this clone: Its antigen is as yet unknown.

Generated by immunoSEQ multiplex PCR, the TCRdb table keeps only in-frame clones and is missing some. The sample lists about 100,000 clones, roughly 87% occurring once. Here the sequenced sample was unstimulated CD4+ T cells sorted from spleen or lymph node cells, taken before transplant. The chain is built from TRBV28 and TRBJ1-5; no definite D call. The origin of this receptor is a human donor who was the organ donor for an intestinal transplant. The CDR3 DNA sequence: TGTGCCAGCAGCCATCTGCGTCTGGGTTCAGTGGGTCAGCCCCAGCATTTT. Translation: CASSHLRLGSVGQPQHF.